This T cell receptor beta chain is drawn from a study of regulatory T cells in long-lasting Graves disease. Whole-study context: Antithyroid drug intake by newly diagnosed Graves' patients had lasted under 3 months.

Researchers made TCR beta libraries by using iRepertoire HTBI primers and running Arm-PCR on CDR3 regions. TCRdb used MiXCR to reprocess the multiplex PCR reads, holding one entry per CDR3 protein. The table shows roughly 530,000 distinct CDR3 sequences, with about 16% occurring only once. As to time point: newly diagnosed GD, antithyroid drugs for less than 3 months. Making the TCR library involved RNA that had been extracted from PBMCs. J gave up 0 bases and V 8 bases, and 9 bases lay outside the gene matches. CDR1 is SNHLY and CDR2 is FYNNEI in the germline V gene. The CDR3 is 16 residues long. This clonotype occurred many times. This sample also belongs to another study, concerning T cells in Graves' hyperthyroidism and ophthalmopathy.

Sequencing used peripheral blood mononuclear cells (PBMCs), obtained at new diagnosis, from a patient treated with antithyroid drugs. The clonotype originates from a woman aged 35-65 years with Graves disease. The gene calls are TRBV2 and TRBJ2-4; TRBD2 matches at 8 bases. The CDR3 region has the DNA TGTGCCAGCGGCACTGTAGCGGGGCTAGCCAAAAACATTCAGTACTTC. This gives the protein CASGTVAGLAKNIQYF.